Listed here are 25 T cell receptor beta chains from one sample, sequenced in a study of regulatory T cells in long-lasting Graves disease. Building the TCR beta libraries relied on iRepertoire HTBI primers, and CDR3 regions underwent Arm-PCR. Each CDR3 protein is one row after TCRdb ran MiXCR on the multiplex PCR reads. Of 450,000 to 500,000 distinct CDR3 sequences listed, around 15% are singletons. Time point here: newly diagnosed GD, antithyroid drugs for less than 3 months. Preparation of the TCR library used RNA extracted from PBMCs. The data were also submitted as part of a second study, on T cells in Graves' hyperthyroidism and ophthalmopathy.

Sequenced here: peripheral blood mononuclear cells (PBMCs), sampled at new diagnosis, from a patient treated with antithyroid drugs. The receptors come from a man between 40 and 49 years old with Graves disease.

Only a few counts were recorded for this clonotype. CDR3 sequence: CASSLHSTDTQYF. The CDR3 region has the DNA TGTGCCAGCAGTTTGCATAGCACAGATACGCAGTATTTT. The J gene is TRBJ2-3, the V gene TRBV12-3 or TRBV12-4; D is undetermined. CDR3 length equals 13 residues. Trimming took off 3 bases at V and 0 bases at J, with 4 bases between the two ends.

This clonotype turned up a few times. The chain employs TRBV30 and TRBJ2-7; D is ambiguous. Germline values: CDR1 GTSNPN, CDR2 SVGIG (reference sequence). The CDR3 contains 11 residues. With 1 base removed from V and 6 bases from J, the gap between germline ends came to 7 bases. The DNA for the CDR3 is TGTGCCTGGAGTGGCCGCTTCGAGCAGTACTTC. It is translated as CAWSGRFEQYF.

This clonotype has more than one count but fewer than ten. The V and J genes are TRBV6-5 and TRBJ2-2; possible D gene TRBD2, 5 bases. Germline loops: CDR1 MNHEY, CDR2 SVGAGI. The CDR3 spans 16 residues. Trimming left V 2 bases short and J 2 bases short, with 12 bases between. The CDR3 coding sequence is TGTGCCAGCAGTTACCGAGGTAGCGCAAACACCGGGGAGCTGTTTTTT. Translated: CASSYRGSANTGELFF.

The chain is built from TRBV7-2 and TRBJ2-7; the match to TRBD2 covers 15 bases. The CDR3 loop spans 17 amino acids. V dropped 4 bases and J dropped 0; count of bases not matched to a gene: 4. Germline CDR1 and CDR2: SGHTA and FQGNSA. CDR3 coding DNA: TGTGCCAGCAGCTATGGACTAGCGGGAGGGCCCTCCTACGAGCAGTACTTC. As protein: CASSYGLAGGPSYEQYF. Supplemented by reference TRBV7-2 and TRBJ2-7, the full variable domain reads GAGVSQSPSNKVTEKGKDVELRCDPISGHTALYWYRQSLGQGLEFLIYFQGNSAPDKSGLPSDRFSAERTGGSVSTLTIQRTQQEDSAVYLCASSYGLAGGPSYEQYFGPGTRLTVT.

This clonotype was observed a single time. The chain couples TRBV28 to TRBJ2-3, with TRBD2 matching over 14 bases. Germline trimming cut 5 bases from V and 3 bases from J; bases unmatched to any gene: 7. Germline lookup yields CDR1 MDHEN and CDR2 SYDVKM. There are 17 residues in the CDR3. In DNA, the CDR3 is TGTGCCAGCAGTGCCGGGACTAGCGGGAGTCGGACAGATACGCAGTATTTT. Protein sequence: CASSAGTSGSRTDTQYF. The full variable domain, completed using reference TRBV28 and TRBJ2-3, is DVKVTQSSRYLVKRTGEKVFLECVQDMDHENMFWYRQDPGLGLRLIYFSYDVKMKEKGDIPEGYSVSREKKERFSLILESASTNQTSMYLCASSAGTSGSRTDTQYFGPGTRLTVL.

Ten or more counts support this clonotype. The chain has TRBV2 and TRBJ2-1, with D unresolved. CDR3 length: 14 residues. The V gene lost 7 bases and the J gene lost 0 bases, with 10 bases spanning the gap. The germline gives CDR1 SNHLY, CDR2 FYNNEI. The CDR3 reads CASMDLGSYNEQFF. CDR3 DNA sequence: TGTGCCAGCATGGACCTGGGCTCCTACAATGAGCAGTTCTTC.

J is TRBJ2-1 and V is TRBV29-1; 9 nucleotides match TRBD2. The CDR3 extends over 19 amino acids. The germline V gene encodes CDR1 SQVTM and CDR2 ANQGSEA. V gave up 1 base and J gave up 0 bases; unmatched junction bases: 13. The CDR3 region is CSVEGIEREALSSYNEQFF. The CDR3 DNA reads TGCAGCGTTGAAGGAATCGAGCGGGAGGCCCTTTCCTCCTACAATGAGCAGTTCTTC.

This clonotype was detected ten times or more. This rearrangement joins TRBV2 to TRBJ1-2, with TRBD1 as a possible D gene (6 bases). The germline gives CDR1 SNHLY, CDR2 FYNNEI. The CDR3 runs 14 residues. V dropped 5 bases and J dropped 6 bases, with 16 bases sitting between them. The CDR3 loop is CASSTTGHRDGYTF. DNA for the CDR3: TGTGCCAGCAGTACGACAGGACATCGGGATGGCTACACCTTC.

This clonotype was picked up many times. The chain combines TRBV5-1 with TRBJ2-1; D call uncertain. Germline CDR1 reads SGHRS; CDR2 reads YFSETQ. The CDR3 loop spans 15 amino acids. V was shortened by 0 bases and J by 10 bases, with 17 bases between the two germline ends. The CDR3 is CASSLETGRRSEQFF. Here the CDR3 DNA reads TGCGCCAGCAGCTTGGAGACCGGTCGTCGTTCCGAGCAGTTCTTC.

Ten or more counts support this clonotype. CDR3 in amino acids: CASSQSSSATSYNEQFF. CDR3 DNA sequence: TGCGCCAGCAGCCAGAGCTCTAGCGCCACCTCCTACAATGAGCAGTTCTTC. V usage is TRBV5-1 and J usage is TRBJ2-1, with a weak D call TRBD2 (6 bases). Trimming pared 4 bases from V and 0 bases from J, leaving 17 bases between. The CDR3 extends over 17 amino acids. Germline values: CDR1 SGHRS, CDR2 YFSETQ.

This clonotype showed up just a few times. V gene TRBV28 combines with J gene TRBJ2-3; D gene unclear. Trimming cost V 2 bases and J 11 bases, with 11 bases left between them. Germline CDR1 MDHEN, CDR2 SYDVKM. The CDR3 contains 12 residues. CDR3 protein: CASSLIGSGQYF. In DNA, the CDR3 is TGTGCCAGCAGTTTAATTGGGTCAGGGCAGTATTTT.

This clonotype was seen a handful of times. The chain is built from TRBV14 and TRBJ2-6; D is ambiguous. The V end was cut by 6 bases, the J end by 4 bases, with 7 bases between. Germline assignment: CDR1 SGHDN and CDR2 FVKESK. This CDR3 has 13 amino acids. CDR3 coding DNA: TGTGCCAGCAGGGAAACCGGGGCCAACGTCCTGACTTTC. Amino acids: CASRETGANVLTF. The variable domain in full, with the rest retrieved from reference TRBV14 and TRBJ2-6, is EAGVTQFPSHSVIEKGQTVTLRCDPISGHDNLYWYRRVMGKEIKFLLHFVKESKQDESGMPNNRFLAERTGGTYSTLKVQPAELEDSGVYFCASRETGANVLTFGAGSRLTVL.

V gene TRBV30 combines with J gene TRBJ2-7; D not resolved. Germline V CDR1 and CDR2: GTSNPN, SVGIG (reference sequence). CDR3 length equals 17 residues. Trimming shortened V by 3 bases and J by 3 bases, and 24 bases separated the two germline ends. The CDR3 nucleotides read TGTGCCTGGAGCGTAAGGAAGTCTGAATATTGGGTCTACGAGCAGTACTTC. It yields the protein CAWSVRKSEYWVYEQYF.

Only a few counts were recorded for this clonotype. The chain couples TRBV11-2 to TRBJ2-7; 10 nucleotides align to TRBD2. The CDR3 is 22 residues long. Per the germline V gene, CDR1 is SGHAT and CDR2 is FQNNGV. V shed 2 bases and J 6 bases; nucleotides not matched to a gene: 28. The CDR3 protein is CASSLPNLLGSISAGGPLEQYF. The CDR3 coding sequence is TGTGCCAGCAGCTTACCCAACTTACTGGGGTCCATATCAGCGGGAGGGCCTCTCGAGCAGTACTTC.

This clonotype was seen at least ten times. The chain carries TRBV11-2 and TRBJ2-7, with 8 bases matching TRBD2. The CDR3 has 16 residues. The germline gives CDR1 SGHAT, CDR2 FQNNGV. Losses at the gene ends were 5 bases for V and 5 bases for J; bases not matched to a gene: 14. The CDR3 region is CASSRGAGLAVNEQYF. In DNA form, the CDR3 reads TGTGCCAGCAGCCGGGGGGCAGGACTAGCTGTAAACGAGCAGTACTTC.

This clonotype has ten or more counts. The chain has TRBV12-3 or TRBV12-4 and TRBJ2-3; 9 bases line up with TRBD2. The CDR3 covers 16 residues. The junction had 9 bases not matched to a gene; V was cut back by 4 bases and J by 4 bases. The CDR3 DNA reads as TGTGCCAGCAGTTCCCCCGGACTAGCGTCCCCAGATACGCAGTATTTT. Protein product: CASSSPGLASPDTQYF.

This clonotype showed up many times. The V and J genes are TRBV7-8 and TRBJ2-4; the match to TRBD2 covers 12 bases. The V gene end was trimmed by 5 bases and the J gene end by 5 bases; junction bases not matched to a gene: 4. From germline, CDR1 is SGHVS and CDR2 FQNEAQ. The CDR3 consists of 15 residues. The CDR3 DNA sequence: TGTGCCAGCAGCGCGACTAGCGGGAGTCAAAACATTCAGTACTTC. The encoded protein is CASSATSGSQNIQYF. Filled out from reference TRBV7-8 and TRBJ2-4, the complete variable domain reads GAGVSQSPRYKVAKRGQDVALRCDPISGHVSLFWYQQALGQGPEFLTYFQNEAQLDKSGLPSDRFFAERPEGSVSTLKIQRTQQEDSAVYLCASSATSGSQNIQYFGAGTRLSVL.

This clonotype was recorded at least ten times. The chain combines TRBV28 with TRBJ2-7, with a tentative D call TRBD1 (7 bases). Per germline, CDR1 MDHEN and CDR2 SYDVKM. Trimming took 5 bases from V and 4 from J, leaving 30 bases between them. The CDR3 totals 19 residues. The CDR3 DNA sequence: TGTGCCAGCAGTGCCACGACAGGGTACCGTTTACTAGCCTCGTACGAGCAGTACTTC. Residues: CASSATTGYRLLASYEQYF.

This clonotype has more than one count but fewer than ten. The V and J genes are TRBV20-1 and TRBJ2-5, with TRBD2 matching over 8 bases. The trim removed 5 bases at V and 4 bases at J, leaving 9 bases unmatched. The CDR3 sequence is 14 residues long. Germline lookup yields CDR1 DFQATT and CDR2 SNEGSKA (reference sequence). This CDR3 reads CSAPPGGAGETQYF. CDR3 nucleotides: TGCAGTGCTCCACCGGGGGGGGCTGGAGAGACCCAGTACTTC.

This clonotype showed up many times. This chain connects TRBV10-3 to TRBJ2-7, with D perhaps given as TRBD1 or TRBD2 (5 bases each). V was trimmed by 11 bases and J by 0 bases, leaving 8 bases between them. Germline CDR1 is ENHRY and CDR2 is SYGVKD. This CDR3 contains 11 residues. The CDR3 DNA reads TGTGCCGCAGGGACCTCCTACGAGCAGTACTTC. Protein product: CAAGTSYEQYF.

This clonotype was seen only a few times. The gene calls are TRBV24-1 and TRBJ1-5, with D perhaps matching TRBD1 (5 bases). Trimming cost V 4 bases and J 1 base, with 10 bases left between them. The CDR3 consists of 15 residues. Per the germline V gene, CDR1 is KGHDR and CDR2 is SFDVKD. CDR3 coding DNA: TGTGCCACCAGTGAGGAGGGGTCGAGCAATCAGCCCCAGCATTTT. Residues: CATSEEGSSNQPQHF.

In its sample, this clonotype was seen many times. V is TRBV3-1 and J is TRBJ1-4, with D uncertain. The germline CDR1 and CDR2 sequences are LGHDT and YNNKEL (reference sequence). The V end lost 8 bases, the J end lost 0 bases, and 13 bases lay between the germline ends. CDR3 size: 15 residues. DNA of the CDR3: TGTGCCAGCCACAAGTCGGGGACAACTAATGAAAAACTGTTTTTT. It codes for CASHKSGTTNEKLFF.

CDR3 region: CASSPPAAEQFF. The CDR3 region has the DNA TGCGCCAGCAGCCCGCCAGCCGCTGAGCAGTTCTTC. This rearrangement joins TRBV5-1 to TRBJ2-1; D is unresolved. This CDR3 region has 12 residues. Germline loops: CDR1 SGHRS, CDR2 YFSETQ. V lost 4 bases and J 9 bases, leaving 11 bases between the germline ends.

There are many counts of this clonotype. The V and J genes are TRBV11-2 and TRBJ2-1, with no clear D. From germline, CDR1 is SGHAT and CDR2 FQNNGV. V was cut by 5 bases and J by 2 bases, with 13 bases left in between. The CDR3 consists of 15 residues. The chain's CDR3 is CASSVSLVAYNEQFF. In nucleotides, the CDR3 is TGTGCCAGCAGCGTATCCCTGGTGGCCTACAATGAGCAGTTCTTC.

The table lists this clonotype with a few counts. Relative to the germline gene, one junction end is altered; a read error may explain this. The chain is built from TRBV5-1 and TRBJ2-5; D possibly corresponds to TRBD2 (5 bases). The CDR3 is 14 amino acids. Germline CDR1 SGHRS, CDR2 YFSETQ. The CDR3 is CASSRTGLTRAQYF. The CDR3 bases are TGTGCCAGCAGCCGAACCGGGCTCACGAGGGCCCAGTACTTC.